A selection of T cell receptor beta chains follows, all from one sample in a study of a mutant IDH1 vaccine in newly diagnosed glioma. Libraries were prepared by immunoSEQ multiplex PCR; TCRdb keeps only in-frame clonotypes and omits some of them. The data contain 80,000 to 100,000 clones, around 77% of them singletons. The material sequenced was PBMCs, taken from a glioma patient treated with radiotherapy, temozolomide or both. These receptors all come from a man aged 40-49 years with glioma. The CDR3 runs from the conserved cysteine through the conserved F or W. D genes are given only for firm matches. Clone size is given for some rows only: seen once, a few or many times, or a class if the clone is expanded.

v_gene: TRBV5-6
abundance: -
d_gene: -
j_gene: TRBJ1-2
CDR3aa: CASSLLREIGGYTF
CDR3nt: TGTGCCAGCAGCTTGTTAAGGGAGATCGGCGGCTACACCTTC

v_gene: TRBV19
abundance: -
d_gene: -
j_gene: TRBJ2-7
CDR3aa: CASSRNGYEQYF
CDR3nt: TGTGCCAGTAGTAGAAACGGCTACGAGCAGTACTTC

v_gene: TRBV20-1
abundance: many
d_gene: -
j_gene: TRBJ2-1
CDR3aa: CSASTSNEQFF
CDR3nt: TGCAGTGCTAGCACCTCTAATGAGCAGTTCTTC

v_gene: TRBV6-4
abundance: -
d_gene: -
j_gene: TRBJ1-1
CDR3aa: CASSTRTGTEAFF
CDR3nt: TGTGCCAGCAGCACCCGGACGGGCACTGAAGCTTTCTTT

v_gene: TRBV4-2
abundance: -
d_gene: TRBD2
j_gene: TRBJ2-3
CDR3aa: CASSQGMLAATDTQYF
CDR3nt: TGTGCCAGCAGCCAAGGGATGCTAGCGGCTACAGATACGCAGTATTTT

v_gene: TRBV6-4
abundance: -
d_gene: -
j_gene: TRBJ2-3
CDR3aa: CASKPGQGSTDTQYF
CDR3nt: TGTGCCAGCAAACCGGGGCAGGGAAGCACAGATACGCAGTATTTT

v_gene: TRBV14
abundance: -
d_gene: -
j_gene: TRBJ2-7
CDR3aa: CASSGDGVIYEQYF
CDR3nt: TGTGCCAGCAGCGGGGACGGGGTGATTTACGAGCAGTACTTC

v_gene: TRBV30
abundance: -
d_gene: TRBD1
j_gene: TRBJ1-6
CDR3aa: CAWSAIGQGNNSPLHF
CDR3nt: TGTGCCTGGAGTGCTATTGGACAGGGGAACAATTCACCCCTCCACTTT

v_gene: TRBV2
abundance: -
d_gene: -
j_gene: TRBJ2-7
CDR3aa: CASRGTVGLAAYEQYF
CDR3nt: TGTGCCAGCAGGGGCACTGTGGGACTCGCGGCCTACGAGCAGTACTTC

v_gene: TRBV28
abundance: -
d_gene: -
j_gene: TRBJ1-5
CDR3aa: CASSLGQPQHF
CDR3nt: TGTGCCAGCAGTTTGGGTCAGCCCCAGCATTTT

v_gene: TRBV6-1
abundance: -
d_gene: -
j_gene: TRBJ1-3
CDR3aa: CASSEFYGFSGNTIYF
CDR3nt: TGTGCCAGCAGTGAGTTCTATGGGTTCTCTGGAAACACCATATATTTT

v_gene: TRBV7-2
abundance: -
d_gene: TRBD1
j_gene: TRBJ1-5
CDR3aa: CASSSRQGDNQPQHF
CDR3nt: TGTGCCAGCAGCTCCCGTCAGGGGGACAATCAGCCCCAGCATTTT

v_gene: TRBV4-1
abundance: -
d_gene: TRBD2
j_gene: TRBJ2-5
CDR3aa: CASSLTSAQETQYF
CDR3nt: TGCGCCAGCAGCCTTACTAGCGCACAAGAGACCCAGTACTTC

v_gene: TRBV6-1
abundance: -
d_gene: -
j_gene: TRBJ2-5
CDR3aa: CASARGSQETQYF
CDR3nt: TGTGCCAGTGCAAGGGGGTCTCAAGAGACCCAGTACTTC

v_gene: TRBV15
abundance: -
d_gene: -
j_gene: TRBJ1-5
CDR3aa: CATSRDIGDQPQHF
CDR3nt: TGTGCCACCAGCAGAGATATAGGGGATCAGCCCCAGCATTTT

v_gene: TRBV30
abundance: -
d_gene: TRBD1
j_gene: TRBJ2-7
CDR3aa: CAWSVRTGGPTYEQYF
CDR3nt: TGTGCCTGGAGTGTACGGACAGGAGGACCGACCTACGAGCAGTACTTC

v_gene: TRBV5-1
abundance: -
d_gene: -
j_gene: TRBJ1-1
CDR3aa: CASSFKGQNTEAFF
CDR3nt: TGCGCCAGCAGCTTCAAAGGACAGAACACTGAAGCTTTCTTT

v_gene: TRBV30
abundance: -
d_gene: -
j_gene: TRBJ1-5
CDR3aa: CAWSVGGYNQPQHF
CDR3nt: TGTGCCTGGAGTGTCGGCGGATACAATCAGCCCCAGCATTTT

v_gene: TRBV7-9
abundance: once
d_gene: -
j_gene: TRBJ2-7
CDR3aa: CASSFFGHLSYEQYF
CDR3nt: TGTGCCAGCAGCTTTTTCGGACACCTCTCCTACGAGCAGTACTTC

v_gene: TRBV7-8
abundance: -
d_gene: -
j_gene: TRBJ2-1
CDR3aa: CASSLASQVGYNEQFF
CDR3nt: TGTGCCAGCAGCTTAGCGAGTCAGGTGGGGTACAATGAGCAGTTCTTC

v_gene: TRBV4-1
abundance: -
d_gene: TRBD2
j_gene: TRBJ2-5
CDR3aa: CASSQEVAGGLETQYF
CDR3nt: TGCGCCAGCAGCCAAGAGGTAGCGGGGGGGCTAGAGACCCAGTACTTC

v_gene: TRBV5-1
abundance: -
d_gene: -
j_gene: TRBJ2-2
CDR3aa: CASRFSQGNTGELFF
CDR3nt: TGCGCCAGCAGGTTCTCACAGGGGAACACCGGGGAGCTGTTTTTT

v_gene: TRBV5-1
abundance: -
d_gene: -
j_gene: TRBJ2-1
CDR3aa: CASSSGTSRKYNEQFF
CDR3nt: TGCGCCAGCAGCTCCGGGACTTCCCGCAAGTACAATGAGCAGTTCTTC

v_gene: TRBV5-6
abundance: -
d_gene: -
j_gene: TRBJ1-3
CDR3aa: CASSLLGNSGNTIYF
CDR3nt: TGTGCCAGCAGCTTGCTGGGTAACTCTGGAAACACCATATATTTT

v_gene: TRBV2
abundance: -
d_gene: -
j_gene: TRBJ2-1
CDR3aa: CASTPGGGSSYNEQFF
CDR3nt: TGTGCCAGCACCCCGGGGGGCGGGAGCTCCTACAATGAGCAGTTCTTC

v_gene: TRBV5-1
abundance: -
d_gene: -
j_gene: TRBJ2-3
CDR3aa: CASSLVPGSTDTQYF
CDR3nt: TGCGCCAGCAGCTTGGTCCCAGGGTCAACAGATACGCAGTATTTT

v_gene: TRBV18
abundance: -
d_gene: -
j_gene: TRBJ1-6
CDR3aa: CASSRSGHSWGSYNSPLHF
CDR3nt: TGTGCCAGCTCACGGTCAGGGCATTCATGGGGCTCCTATAATTCACCCCTCCACTTT

v_gene: TRBV5-4
abundance: once
d_gene: -
j_gene: TRBJ1-3
CDR3aa: CASSLGGAGGNTIYF
CDR3nt: TGTGCCAGCAGCTTAGGAGGGGCTGGTGGAAACACCATATATTTT

v_gene: TRBV25-1
abundance: once
d_gene: TRBD2
j_gene: TRBJ2-7
CDR3aa: CASSGTSGSYEQYF
CDR3nt: TGTGCCAGCAGTGGGACTAGCGGCTCCTACGAGCAGTACTTC

v_gene: TRBV2
abundance: -
d_gene: -
j_gene: TRBJ1-6
CDR3aa: CASSRKGSYNSPLHF
CDR3nt: TGTGCCAGCAGTCGCAAGGGCTCCTATAATTCACCCCTCCACTTT

v_gene: TRBV7-9
abundance: -
d_gene: TRBD1
j_gene: TRBJ2-3
CDR3aa: CASSVYRGNWITDTQYF
CDR3nt: TGTGCCAGCAGCGTCTACAGGGGGAATTGGATAACAGATACGCAGTATTTT

v_gene: TRBV7-2
abundance: -
d_gene: -
j_gene: TRBJ2-5
CDR3aa: CASSPLEVWETQYF
CDR3nt: TGTGCCAGCAGCCCTCTCGAAGTATGGGAGACCCAGTACTTC

v_gene: TRBV11-2
abundance: -
d_gene: TRBD2
j_gene: TRBJ2-7
CDR3aa: CASSLGPHGGYEQYF
CDR3nt: TGTGCCAGCAGCTTAGGCCCCCACGGGGGGTACGAGCAGTACTTC

v_gene: TRBV18
abundance: -
d_gene: -
j_gene: TRBJ1-3
CDR3aa: CASSPFDDGSSGNTIYF
CDR3nt: TGTGCCAGCTCACCATTTGACGACGGAAGCTCTGGAAACACCATATATTTT

v_gene: TRBV6-5
abundance: -
d_gene: -
j_gene: TRBJ1-4
CDR3aa: CASNKGLTNEKLFF
CDR3nt: TGTGCCAGCAATAAAGGTTTGACTAATGAAAAACTGTTTTTT

v_gene: TRBV19
abundance: -
d_gene: -
j_gene: TRBJ1-2
CDR3aa: CASSRGYGYTF
CDR3nt: TGTGCCAGTAGCAGGGGCTATGGCTACACCTTC

v_gene: TRBV7-8
abundance: -
d_gene: TRBD2
j_gene: TRBJ2-7
CDR3aa: CASSLLAGAYEQYF
CDR3nt: TGTGCCAGCAGCTTACTAGCGGGAGCTTACGAGCAGTACTTC

v_gene: TRBV10-3
abundance: once
d_gene: -
j_gene: TRBJ1-1
CDR3aa: CAISESRGRNTEAFF
CDR3nt: TGTGCCATCAGTGAGTCGAGGGGACGAAACACTGAAGCTTTCTTT

v_gene: TRBV6-1
abundance: few
d_gene: -
j_gene: TRBJ2-5
CDR3aa: CASMGSRPETQYF
CDR3nt: TGTGCCAGCATGGGGTCTCGCCCAGAGACCCAGTACTTC

v_gene: TRBV7-2
abundance: -
d_gene: TRBD1
j_gene: TRBJ2-7
CDR3aa: CASSLRGTGSSYEQYF
CDR3nt: TGTGCCAGCAGCTTGCGTGGGACAGGAAGCTCCTACGAGCAGTACTTC